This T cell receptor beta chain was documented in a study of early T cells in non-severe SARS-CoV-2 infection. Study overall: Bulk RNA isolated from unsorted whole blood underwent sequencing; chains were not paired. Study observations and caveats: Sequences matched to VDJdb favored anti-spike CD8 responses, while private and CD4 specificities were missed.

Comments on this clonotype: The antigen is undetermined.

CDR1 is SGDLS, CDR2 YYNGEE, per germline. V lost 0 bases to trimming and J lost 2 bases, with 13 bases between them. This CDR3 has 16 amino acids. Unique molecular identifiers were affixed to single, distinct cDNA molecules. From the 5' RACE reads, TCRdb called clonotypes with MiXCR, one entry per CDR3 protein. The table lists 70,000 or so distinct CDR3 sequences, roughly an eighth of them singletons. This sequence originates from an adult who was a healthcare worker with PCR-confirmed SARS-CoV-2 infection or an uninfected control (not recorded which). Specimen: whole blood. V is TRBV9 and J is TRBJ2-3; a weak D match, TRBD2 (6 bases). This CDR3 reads CASSVEGGTVTDTQYF. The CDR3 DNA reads TGTGCCAGCAGCGTAGAGGGTGGGACTGTCACAGATACGCAGTATTTT.